The entry below gives a single TCR beta chain sequence along with its context. Its antigen is undetermined. It was with random hexamers that 0.5 to 1 ug RNA was reverse transcribed. Across 54 Vbeta and 13 Jbeta, TCR beta CDR3 was amplified with immunoSEQ multiplex PCR. TCRdb redid the calling of the immunoSEQ multiplex PCR reads with MiXCR, one entry per CDR3 protein. The data show about 110,000 distinct CDR3 sequences, with approximately 94% seen just once and 0.41% held by the top ten. The data are from a study of CD8 T cells in Susac syndrome. In the study overall: Each patient with Susac syndrome, at the time of blood draw, was therapy-naive, on corticosteroids, or on intravenous immunoglobulin alone.

Broader study findings: Within total CD8+ repertoires, over 15 Susac-specific public clones were found, and within CD8+ TEMRA repertoires, five. A relatively small number of individuals underwent TCR sequencing and HLA analysis.

The CDR3 covers 12 residues. Trimming pared 0 bases from V and 5 bases from J, leaving 3 bases between. Germline V gives CDR1 SGDLS, CDR2 YYNGEE. The V and J genes are TRBV9 and TRBJ2-1, with no clear D. Sequencing used CD8+ T cells from PBMCs. This TCR was recovered from a human donor with Susac syndrome. In nucleotides, the CDR3 is TGTGCCAGCAGCGTAGATAACAATGAGCAGTTCTTC. The encoded protein is CASSVDNNEQFF.